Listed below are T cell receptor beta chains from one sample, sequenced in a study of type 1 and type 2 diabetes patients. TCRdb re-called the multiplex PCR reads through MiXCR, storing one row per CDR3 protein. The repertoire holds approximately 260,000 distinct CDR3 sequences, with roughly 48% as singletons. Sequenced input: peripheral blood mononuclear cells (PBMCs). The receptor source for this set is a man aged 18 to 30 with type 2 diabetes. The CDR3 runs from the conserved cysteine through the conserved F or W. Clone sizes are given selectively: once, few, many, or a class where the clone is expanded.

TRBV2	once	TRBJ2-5	CASRQGDSRKTQYF
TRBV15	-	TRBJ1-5	CATSTSDRGYSNQPQHF
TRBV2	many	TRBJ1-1	CASVRENTEAFF
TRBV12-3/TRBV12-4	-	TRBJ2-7	CASRTDRHTYKQYF
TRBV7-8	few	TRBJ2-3	CASSYSGGTDTQYF
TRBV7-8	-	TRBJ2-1	CASSLTVGGDHNEQFF
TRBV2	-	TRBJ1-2	CASKDKTGDGYTF
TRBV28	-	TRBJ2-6	CASSLTLPTFSGANVLTF
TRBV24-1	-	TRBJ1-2	CATSRESGGYYGYTF
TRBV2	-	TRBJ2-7	CASSPVLLGASYEQYF
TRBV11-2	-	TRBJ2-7	CASSPSSGSDEQYF
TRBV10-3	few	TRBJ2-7	CAISFTTGVRGEQYF
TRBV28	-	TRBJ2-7	CASSLIEQLPPEQYF
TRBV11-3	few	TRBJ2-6	CASTRPGANVLTF
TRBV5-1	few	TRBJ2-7	CASSPEVSMGPRPYEQYF
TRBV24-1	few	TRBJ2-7	CATSDAREQYF
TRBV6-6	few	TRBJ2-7	CASSQLGSQQYF
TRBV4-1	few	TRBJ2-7	CASSQDLGHRQYF
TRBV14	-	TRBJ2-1	CASSPTSAIPPYGDEQFF
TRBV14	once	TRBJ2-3	CASSPRQGSTDTQYF
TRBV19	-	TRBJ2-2	CASSREGSNTGELFF
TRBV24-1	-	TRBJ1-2	CATGGTGETNYGYTF
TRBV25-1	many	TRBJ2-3	CASSEGRTYSDTQYF
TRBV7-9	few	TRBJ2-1	CASSIGGKIHNEQFF
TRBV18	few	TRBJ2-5	CASSPPSGGAVETQYF
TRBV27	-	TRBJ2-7	CASSLSGQGSSYEQYF
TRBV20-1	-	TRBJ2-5	CSAPRKGQETQYF
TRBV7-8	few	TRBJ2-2	CASSLEGDGGSNTGELFF